Many counts were recorded for the clone carrying this T cell receptor (beta chain). The sample belongs to a study of neurological immune-mediated disorders. Trimming stripped 0 bases from V and 10 bases from J, with 19 bases between. Germline assignment: CDR1 DFQATT and CDR2 SNEGSKA (reference sequence). The CDR3 consists of 15 residues. Via MiXCR, TCRdb re-called the 5' RACE reads, giving one row per CDR3 protein. The repertoire has 120,000 or so distinct CDR3 sequences, roughly 3.4% of them found once; the top ten carry around 1.2%. The chain links TRBV20-1 to TRBJ2-1, with D possibly being TRBD2 (6 bases). This TCR was recovered from a woman between 25 and 40 years old with multiple sclerosis. The sample comprised PBMCs. The CDR3 DNA sequence: TGCAGTGCTAGAGATGGCGGGGTAGGGCAATGGGAGCAGTTCTTC. It codes for CSARDGGVGQWEQFF.